The clone carrying this T cell receptor (beta chain) turned up a few times. This record belongs to a study of CD8+ T cells in alopecia areata. In the study overall: Tofacitinib therapy lasting 6 to 18 months was followed by 6 months off drug.

Indicated treatment: oral pan-JAK inhibitor, 5-10 mg twice daily. From alopecia areata patients, lesional scalp punch biopsies and peripheral blood were collected. Extraction and reverse transcription of RNA yielded cDNA as the sequencing template. The repertoire was sequenced with immunoSEQ multiplex PCR; TCRdb's copy has only in-frame clones and lacks some. The sample records around 270,000 clones, 58% being singletons. CDR3 length equals 14 residues. V was cut by 2 bases and J by 4 bases, with 11 bases left in between. CDR1 and CDR2 from the germline V gene are MNHNS and SASEGT. The sample in question was CD4+ T cells sorted from blood, obtained at week 24, from a patient treated with tofacitinib. The J gene is TRBJ1-2, the V gene TRBV6-1, with D unresolved. The TCR was taken from a human donor with alopecia areata. The CDR3 loop is CASSEFPGGYGYTF. In nucleotides, the CDR3 is TGTGCCAGCAGTGAATTCCCAGGAGGCTATGGCTACACCTTC.